This entry lists 18 T cell receptor beta chains sequenced from one sample in a study of CD8+CD57+ T cells in acquired aplastic anemia listed by TCRdb under 2018. Sequencing was carried out with an Illumina HiSeq 2000. Genomic DNA was used as template for profiling of TCR beta VDJ combinations and CDR3 sequences. TCRdb took the public reads, trimmed them with fastp at Q25, ran MiXCR for clone calling and kept in-frame beta chains. Rows merge per CDR3 protein into single entries with the most common DNA and genes. This sample holds 100,000 to 150,000 distinct CDR3 sequences; almost 40% were observed only once. Approximately 2.6% of the sample comes from the top ten. The patients picked for sequencing were ones in whom flow cytometry had shown an expansion of CD8+CD57+ cells. Input material: sorted CD4+, CD8+, or CD8+CD57+ T cells (not recorded which) from PBMCs. These receptors all stem from a human donor with aplastic anemia.

At least ten counts were recorded for this clonotype. The genes are TRBV10-3 and TRBJ2-5; 11 bases match TRBD2. The V segment lost 2 bases and the J segment 7 bases; nucleotides outside the gene matches: 9. The CDR3 covers 16 residues. Germline assignment: CDR1 ENHRY and CDR2 SYGVKD. CDR3 sequence (DNA): TGTGCCATCAGTGAGCGGTTAAGAGGGACTAGCGGGACCCAGTACTTC. Translated: CAISERLRGTSGTQYF.

This clonotype was counted once. The V call is TRBV19, the J call TRBJ1-5, with D possibly being TRBD1 (6 bases). The CDR3 runs 15 residues. Trimming took 6 bases from V and 4 from J, leaving 16 bases between them. Germline CDR1 LNHDA, CDR2 SQIVND (reference sequence). CDR3 in DNA: TGTGCCAGTAGGAGGACAGCGGGGAGGAATCAGCCCCAGCATTTT. It is translated as CASRRTAGRNQPQHF.

This clonotype was seen at least ten times. The rearrangement uses TRBV9 and TRBJ2-7; D may be TRBD2 (6 bases). Germline-derived CDR1 and CDR2 are SGDLS and YYNGEE. The CDR3 is made up of 15 amino acids. V lost 3 bases to trimming and J lost 4 bases, with 17 bases between them. As DNA, the CDR3 is TGTGCCAGCAGCGCGGAAGGGCGGGGCCCGTACGAGCAGTACTTC. Translation: CASSAEGRGPYEQYF.

About this clonotype: The germline gene is not matched at one end of the junction; a read error may be the cause. The chain links TRBV29-1 to TRBJ2-6, with D tentatively TRBD1 (6 bases). CDR1 and CDR2 from the germline V gene are SQVTM and ANQGSEA. The CDR3 contains 13 residues. In DNA form, the CDR3 reads TGCAGCTCCCTTGAGTTGGGGGCCAACGTCCTGACCTTC. It codes for CSSLELGANVLTF.

This clonotype has only one observation. The V call is TRBV2, the J call TRBJ2-7, with D possibly being TRBD1 or TRBD2 (5 bases each). Trimming stripped 7 bases from V and 5 bases from J, with 18 bases between. Germline V CDR1 and CDR2: SNHLY, FYNNEI. The CDR3 has 14 amino acids. CDR3 residues: CASMRAGKGNEQYF. The CDR3 DNA sequence: TGTGCCAGCATGCGGGCAGGGAAGGGGAACGAGCAGTACTTC.

The V gene is TRBV5-4, the J gene TRBJ1-4, with unresolved D. The germline V and J ends were trimmed by 0 bases and 8 bases, with 8 bases remaining between them. This CDR3 region has 13 residues. Germline CDR1 and CDR2: SGHNT and YYREEE (reference sequence). The CDR3 reads CASSLEVPEKLFF. The CDR3 DNA sequence: TGTGCCAGCAGCTTGGAGGTCCCAGAAAAACTGTTTTTT.

In regard to this clonotype: Given a much more abundant clone one base away, this may be a read error. V usage is TRBV5-6 and J usage is TRBJ1-3; TRBD1 is a possible D gene (5 bases). The germline V gene has CDR1 SGHDT and CDR2 YYEEEE. The CDR3 sequence is 14 residues long. CDR3 sequence: CASSLEERGNAIYF. CDR3 DNA sequence: TGTGCCAGCAGCTTGGAGGAAAGGGGAAACGCCATATATTTT. Looking up the rest from reference TRBV5-6 and TRBJ1-3 gives the full variable domain: DAGVTQSPTHLIKTRGQQVTLRCSPKSGHDTVSWYQQALGQGPQFIFQYYEEEERQRGNFPDRFSGHQFPNYSSELNVNALLLGDSALYLCASSLEERGNAIYFGEGSWLTVV.

By share, this clonotype ranks as medium-sized (0.01 to 0.1%). The chain combines TRBV2 with TRBJ2-7; no clear D. This CDR3 is 11 amino acids long. Germline values: CDR1 SNHLY, CDR2 FYNNEI. V gave up 4 bases and J gave up 3 bases, with 4 bases separating them. CDR3 sequence reads: CASSAYYEQYV. The CDR3 coding sequence is TGTGCCAGCAGTGCCTACTACGAGCAGTACGTC.

The chain couples TRBV2 to TRBJ2-1; no firm D call. V was shortened by 6 bases and J by 8 bases, with 11 bases between the two germline ends. This CDR3 contains 12 residues. The V gene's germline CDR1 is SNHLY and CDR2 FYNNEI. CDR3 amino acids: CASSKTWDEQFF. CDR3 nucleotides: TGTGCCAGCAGCAAAACTTGGGATGAGCAGTTCTTC.

This clonotype was seen many times. The rearrangement links TRBV12-3 or TRBV12-4 to TRBJ2-3; 7 bases are a match to TRBD2. This CDR3 region has 16 residues. V dropped 3 bases and J dropped 0; count of bases not matched to a gene: 6. CDR3 nucleotide sequence: TGTGCCAGCAGTTTCGGGCTAGCGGATAGCACAGATACGCAGTATTTT. It codes for CASSFGLADSTDTQYF.

This clonotype has ten or more counts. The chain uses TRBV20-1 and TRBJ1-1; D is possibly TRBD1 (5 bases). The V end lost 1 base, the J end lost 4 bases, and 16 bases lay between the germline ends. CDR1 is DFQATT, CDR2 SNEGSKA, per germline (reference sequence). This CDR3 spans 15 amino acids. DNA for the CDR3: TGCAGTGCTAGAGCCGGAGGGGCGGGTGGCACTGAAGCTTTCTTT. This gives the protein CSARAGGAGGTEAFF.

This clonotype appeared once. Since a much larger clone is just one base distant, this may be a read error. This chain connects TRBV6-5 to TRBJ2-7; 9 positions match TRBD2. The CDR3 sequence is 14 residues long. The germline V gene has CDR1 MNHEY and CDR2 SVGAGI. Trimming cost V 2 bases and J 8 bases; bases outside gene matches: 7. The CDR3 is CASSYGGGEWKQYF. CDR3 coding DNA: TGTGCCAGCAGTTACGGCGGGGGGGAGTGGAAGCAGTACTTC.

The J gene is TRBJ2-7, the V gene TRBV7-3; D is perhaps TRBD1 or TRBD2 (5 bases each). Per germline, CDR1 SGHTA and CDR2 FQGTGA. The CDR3 totals 15 residues. With 3 bases removed from V and 7 bases from J, the gap between germline ends came to 19 bases. The CDR3 sequence: CASSLDGAGYNEQYF. CDR3 in DNA: TGTGCCAGCAGCTTGGACGGGGCCGGGTACAATGAGCAGTACTTC.

This clonotype occurred many times. This sequence joins TRBV7-2 and TRBJ1-1; D ambiguous. The CDR3 totals 14 residues. From germline, CDR1 is SGHTA and CDR2 FQGNSA. The V end was cut by 5 bases, the J end by 11 bases, with 21 bases between. This CDR3 is CASSVPPMAAGAFF. The CDR3 coding sequence is TGTGCCAGCAGCGTCCCCCCAATGGCCGCGGGGGCTTTCTTT.

This clonotype has ten or more counts. J is TRBJ1-1 and V is TRBV6-6; 8 bases agree with TRBD1. The V gene end was trimmed by 5 bases and the J gene end by 2 bases; junction bases not matched to a gene: 7. The CDR3 is made up of 15 amino acids. CDR1 is MNHNY, CDR2 SVGAGI, per germline (reference sequence). Here the CDR3 DNA reads TGTGCCAGCAGTCCCCCCGGGACAGGTAACACTGAAGCTTTCTTT. This codes for CASSPPGTGNTEAFF.

The chain combines TRBV2 with TRBJ2-5, with a tentative D call TRBD2 (6 bases). V lost 8 bases and J lost 1, with 14 bases in between. Germline CDR1 and CDR2: SNHLY and FYNNEI. The length of the CDR3 is 14 residues. DNA for the CDR3: TGTGCCAGCGTAGCCCGCGGGACCCAAGAGACCCAGTACTTC. Protein: CASVARGTQETQYF.

At least ten counts were recorded for this clonotype. The chain uses TRBV7-9 and TRBJ2-3; tentatively, D is TRBD1 (6 bases). CDR1 and CDR2 (germline): SEHNR, FQNEAQ (reference sequence). The CDR3 totals 16 residues. V lost 5 bases, J lost 4 bases, and 19 bases lay in between. The CDR3 sequence is CASSLPPLQGADTQYF. The CDR3 DNA follows: TGTGCCAGCAGCCTCCCTCCGCTACAGGGCGCAGATACGCAGTATTTT.

The chain combines TRBV2 with TRBJ1-2; 10 bases are a match to TRBD1. CDR1 and CDR2 from the germline V gene are SNHLY and FYNNEI. CDR3 length: 14 amino acids. Trimming cost V 5 bases and J 9 bases; bases outside gene matches: 9. Here the CDR3 reads CASSNRQGAGSYTF. The CDR3 region has the DNA TGTGCCAGCAGTAACAGACAGGGGGCGGGAAGCTACACCTTC.